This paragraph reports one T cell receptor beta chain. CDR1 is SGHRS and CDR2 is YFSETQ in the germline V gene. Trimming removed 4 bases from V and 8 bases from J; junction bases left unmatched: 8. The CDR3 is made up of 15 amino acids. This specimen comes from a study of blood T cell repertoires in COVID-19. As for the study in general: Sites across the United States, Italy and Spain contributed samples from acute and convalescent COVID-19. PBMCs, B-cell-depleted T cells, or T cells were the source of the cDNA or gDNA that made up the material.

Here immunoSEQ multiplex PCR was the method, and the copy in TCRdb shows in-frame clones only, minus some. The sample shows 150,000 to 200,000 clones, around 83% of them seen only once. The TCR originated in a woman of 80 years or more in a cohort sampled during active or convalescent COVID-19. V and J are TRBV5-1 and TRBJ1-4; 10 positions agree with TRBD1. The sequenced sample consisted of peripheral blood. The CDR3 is CASSPGQGEEEKLFF. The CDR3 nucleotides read TGCGCCAGCAGCCCCGGACAGGGGGAAGAGGAAAAACTGTTTTTT.